These T cell receptor beta chains were read from a single sample in a study of T cell changes during pregnancy in multiple sclerosis. Profiled with immunoSEQ multiplex PCR; TCRdb holds only in-frame clones, not every one. The data contain more than 80,000 clones, roughly 95% of them singletons. Sample: peripheral blood, taken in the second trimester of pregnancy. The origin of the receptors is a female donor with multiple sclerosis, enrolled in a pregnancy study. Both conserved end residues are part of each CDR3. D genes are given only for firm matches. Size is stated for part of the rows, as once, few or many counts, or as a class when the clone is expanded.

TRBJ2-3 | . | . | TRBV5-4 | 14 | TGTGCCAGCAGCTTGAGGACAGACACAGATACGCAGTATTTT | CASSLRTDTDTQYF
TRBJ1-5 | . | . | TRBV19 | 16 | TGTGCCAGTAAACTAAGTCGGGGTTATAGCAATCAGCCCCAGCATTTT | CASKLSRGYSNQPQHF
TRBJ2-5 | . | TRBD2 | TRBV9 | 15 | TGTGCCAGCAGCGTCGGACTAGCGGCCCAAGAGACCCAGTACTTC | CASSVGLAAQETQYF
TRBJ2-7 | . | . | TRBV19 | 13 | TGTGCCAGTTCTTTCGGTGTATCCTACGAGCAGTACTTC | CASSFGVSYEQYF
TRBJ2-1 | . | TRBD2 | TRBV6-1 | 15 | TGTGCCAGCAGGGAAGCGGGAGCCGACTACAATGAGCAGTTCTTC | CASREAGADYNEQFF
TRBJ1-1 | . | TRBD1 | TRBV30 | 14 | TGTGCCTGGAGTGACAGGGGTCGGAACACTGAAGCTTTCTTT | CAWSDRGRNTEAFF
TRBJ2-1 | . | TRBD2 | TRBV13 | 16 | TGTGCCAGCAGCTTCCCAAGCGGGAGCTCCTACAATGAGCAGTTCTTC | CASSFPSGSSYNEQFF
TRBJ2-7 | . | TRBD1 | TRBV5-4 | 14 | TGTGCCAGCAGCTCCCGGGACAGGGTTGGAGAGCAGTACTTC | CASSSRDRVGEQYF
TRBJ1-2 | . | . | TRBV30 | 13 | TGTGCCTGGAGTGTCGGCAGGAACTATGGCTACACCTTC | CAWSVGRNYGYTF
TRBJ2-7 | . | TRBD2 | TRBV13 | 16 | TGTGCCAGCAGCTTAGTGCTAGCGGGAGAAGTTGTAGAGCAGTACTTC | CASSLVLAGEVVEQYF
TRBJ1-4 | . | . | TRBV7-9 | 15 | TGTGCCAGCAGCTTAAAGAGACAGGCTAATGAAAAACTGTTTTTT | CASSLKRQANEKLFF
TRBJ2-7 | . | . | TRBV19 | 13 | TGTGCCAGTAGTATAGCAACTAGCTACGAGCAGTACTTC | CASSIATSYEQYF
TRBJ2-7 | . | . | TRBV2 | 13 | TGTGCCAGCAGTGGACAGCCTCCTCTCAAGCAGTACTTC | CASSGQPPLKQYF
TRBJ1-2 | . | . | TRBV30 | 11 | TGTGCCTGGGCCAGAACAGGGGGCTACACCTTC | CAWARTGGYTF
TRBJ2-6 | . | . | TRBV11-3 | 18 | TGTGCCAGCAGCATTTGGACATCTCGACAAAGTCGGGCCAACGTCCTGACTTTC | CASSIWTSRQSRANVLTF
TRBJ2-3 | medium-sized | TRBD2 | TRBV6-4 | 15 | TGTGCCAGCAGTGACGGGACTAGCGGCACAGATACGCAGTATTTT | CASSDGTSGTDTQYF
TRBJ2-5 | . | TRBD2 | TRBV4-1 | 14 | TGCGCCAGCAGCCAAGCGAAGCGGGGAGAGACCCAGTACTTC | CASSQAKRGETQYF
TRBJ1-1 | few | . | TRBV7-2 | 14 | TGTGCCAGCAGCTCCGACAGAGTGAACACTGAAGCTTTCTTT | CASSSDRVNTEAFF
TRBJ1-5 | . | . | TRBV28 | 15 | TGTGCCAGCACCCTCGGAGGGTATAGCAATCAGCCCCAGCATTTT | CASTLGGYSNQPQHF
TRBJ2-2 | . | . | TRBV6-6 | 16 | TGTGCCAGCAGCCCTTCGAGGCGAACGAACACCGGGGAGCTGTTTTTT | CASSPSRRTNTGELFF
TRBJ2-5 | . | TRBD2 | TRBV15 | 16 | TGTGCCACCAGCAGAGGTCGACTAGCGGGAGAAGAGACCCAGTACTTC | CATSRGRLAGEETQYF
TRBJ2-5 | once | . | TRBV6-5 | 14 | TGTGCCAGCAGTTACTCGGACAGCCAAGAGACCCAGTACTTC | CASSYSDSQETQYF
TRBJ2-7 | . | . | TRBV5-1 | 13 | TGCGCCAGCAGCTTGGAGCTAACCTACGAGCAGTACTTC | CASSLELTYEQYF
TRBJ1-2 | . | TRBD1 | TRBV4-1 | 14 | TGCGCCAGCAGCCAAGGGGACAGGGTCTATGGCTACACCTTC | CASSQGDRVYGYTF
TRBJ2-3 | . | TRBD2 | TRBV5-1 | 18 | TGCGCCAGCAGCTTGTTGGTTCGTCGGGAGGGAAGCACAGATACGCAGTATTTT | CASSLLVRREGSTDTQYF
TRBJ2-7 | . | . | TRBV2 | 12 | TGTGCCAGCAGTGCCCCCGGGAACGAGCAGTACTTC | CASSAPGNEQYF
TRBJ2-4 | once | TRBD1 | TRBV5-6 | 16 | TGTGCCAGCAGCTTTGGACAGGTGGGGGTCAAAAACATTCAGTACTTC | CASSFGQVGVKNIQYF
TRBJ2-4 | once | . | TRBV15 | 13 | TGTGCCACCAGCACAGGGGCCAAAAACATTCAGTACTTC | CATSTGAKNIQYF
TRBJ2-3 | . | . | TRBV27 | 16 | TGTGCCAGCAGGACTCGACAGTTCTTCGGCACAGATACGCAGTATTTT | CASRTRQFFGTDTQYF
TRBJ2-2 | . | TRBD2 | TRBV4-1 | 17 | TGCGCCAGCAGCCAAGACCTAGCGGGAGGGCCCACCGGGGAGCTGTTTTTT | CASSQDLAGGPTGELFF
TRBJ1-1 | . | TRBD1 | TRBV4-3 | 16 | TGCGCCAGCAGCCATCCCAACAGACAGGGGAGGGGTGAAGCTTTCTTT | CASSHPNRQGRGEAFF
TRBJ2-1 | . | . | TRBV5-1 | 15 | TGCGCCAGCAGCCTGGACTCGCCCTCCTACAATGAGCAGTTCTTC | CASSLDSPSYNEQFF
TRBJ2-3 | . | TRBD2 | TRBV7-2 | 18 | TGTGCCAGCAGCTTCGGGAGCTTAGCGGGAGGGAGCACAGATACGCAGTATTTT | CASSFGSLAGGSTDTQYF
TRBJ1-5 | . | TRBD1 | TRBV5-6 | 12 | TGTGCCAGCAGCCACCGGGACAGGGGCTACCATTTT | CASSHRDRGYHF
TRBJ1-2 | . | TRBD1 | TRBV5-8 | 17 | TGTGCCAGCAGCTTTGCCAACAGGGGGAGAAGGAACTATGGCTACACCTTC | CASSFANRGRRNYGYTF
TRBJ1-2 | . | TRBD1 | TRBV9 | 12 | TGTGCCAGCAGCGAGACAGGGGACGGCTACACCTTC | CASSETGDGYTF